The clone carrying this T cell receptor (beta chain) was counted once. Distinct nucleotide sequences in the sample also encode this CDR3. CD45RO-negative CD8 cells positively selected for CCR7 made up the naive population, which excluded terminally differentiated effector memory CD45RA+ cells. Over several immunoSEQ plates, each subset's genomic DNA was distributed in even portions. The assay was immunoSEQ multiplex PCR, and TCRdb's table has in-frame clones only and misses some. The sample carries about 590,000 clones, around 95% recorded once. The sample comes from a study of shared clonotypes between healthy human individuals. Study background: Each donor's CD8 memory used one plate, CD8 naive two, each CD4 subset three.

Germline V lookup: CDR1 MNHEY, CDR2 SMNVEV (reference sequence). V was trimmed by 4 bases and J by 4 bases, leaving 8 bases between them. This CDR3 has 12 residues. The TCR was taken from a woman aged 30 to 39 in good health. Specimen: naive CD8+ T cells sorted from blood. The V and J genes are TRBV27 and TRBJ2-7; D gene unclear. The CDR3 spells CASSSSSYEQYF. The CDR3 DNA is TGTGCCAGCAGTTCCTCGTCGTACGAGCAGTACTTC.